These 2 T cell receptor beta chains came from one sample sequenced in a study of blood T cell repertoires in COVID-19. Clones were sequenced by immunoSEQ multiplex PCR, and TCRdb holds only the in-frame ones, with some missing. The data contain 180,000 or so clones, approximately 84% of them singletons. Sequencing used peripheral blood. These receptors originate from a man aged 35-49 years who had recovered from COVID-19.

V gene TRBV11-1 combines with J gene TRBJ2-7, with D unclear. V lost 4 bases to trimming and J lost 3 bases, with 4 bases between them. The CDR3 extends over 11 amino acids. Germline assignment: CDR1 SGHAT and CDR2 FQDESV (reference sequence). This CDR3 reads CASSYSYEQYF. For the CDR3, the DNA is TGTGCCAGCAGCTACAGCTACGAGCAGTACTTC.

The chain has TRBV11-2 and TRBJ2-3, with a possible D match to TRBD2 (6 bases). Trimming took 0 bases from V and 5 from J, leaving 9 bases between them. CDR3 length: 14 amino acids. CDR1 and CDR2 (germline): SGHAT, FQNNGV. In DNA, the CDR3 is TGTGCCAGCAGCTTAGATAGCGGTGTAGATACGCAGTATTTT. Translated: CASSLDSGVDTQYF.